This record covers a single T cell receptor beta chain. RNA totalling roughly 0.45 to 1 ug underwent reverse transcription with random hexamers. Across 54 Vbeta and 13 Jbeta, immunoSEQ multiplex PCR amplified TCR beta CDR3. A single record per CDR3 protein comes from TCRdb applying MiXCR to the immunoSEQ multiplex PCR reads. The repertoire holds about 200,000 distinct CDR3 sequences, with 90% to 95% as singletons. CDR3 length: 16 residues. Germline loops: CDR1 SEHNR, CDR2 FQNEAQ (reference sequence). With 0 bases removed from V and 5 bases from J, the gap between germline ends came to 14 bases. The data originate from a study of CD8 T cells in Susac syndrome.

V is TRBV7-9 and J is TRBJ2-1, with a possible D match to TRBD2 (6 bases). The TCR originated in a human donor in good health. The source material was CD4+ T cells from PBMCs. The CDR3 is CASSLAGGMKHNEQFF. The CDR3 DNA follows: TGTGCCAGCAGCTTAGCTGGGGGGATGAAGCACAATGAGCAGTTCTTC.